The 13 T cell receptor beta chains reported below all come from one sample, sequenced in a study of blood T cell repertoires in COVID-19. Sequencing used immunoSEQ multiplex PCR; TCRdb keeps in-frame clones, though not all of them. The sample includes 55,000 to 80,000 clones, 74% of them seen just once. The sequencing input was peripheral blood. These receptors all come from a woman of 80 years or more with acute or convalescent COVID-19.

The rearrangement joins TRBV27 to TRBJ1-2; weak D call: TRBD1 (6 bases). Germline loops: CDR1 MNHEY, CDR2 SMNVEV (reference sequence). The CDR3 is 12 amino acids. Between the trimmed V and J ends, which lost 1 base and 9 bases, there was a span of 9 bases. CDR3 nucleotides: TGTGCCAGCAGTTTATTTGGACAGAGCTACACCTTC. It codes for CASSLFGQSYTF.

The rearrangement joins TRBV7-8 to TRBJ1-5; D perhaps matches TRBD1 (5 bases). There are 15 residues in the CDR3. Trimming removed 5 bases from V and 3 bases from J, with 14 bases in between. CDR1 SGHVS and CDR2 FQNEAQ come from the germline V gene. As DNA, the CDR3 is TGTGCCAGCAGCCAAATGGCAGGGTTCAATCAGCCCCAGCATTTT. Protein: CASSQMAGFNQPQHF.

The rearrangement uses TRBV7-3 and TRBJ2-1, with 9 bases fitting TRBD2. With 2 bases clipped from V and 8 bases from J, the junction kept 7 bases outside the gene matches. This CDR3 has 15 residues. Germline V lookup: CDR1 SGHTA, CDR2 FQGTGA. CDR3 amino acids: CASSLAGGLVDEQFF. CDR3 nucleotide sequence: TGTGCCAGCAGCTTAGCGGGAGGGTTAGTAGATGAGCAGTTCTTC.

The V gene is TRBV7-6, the J gene TRBJ2-5, with 8 bases identical to TRBD2. V gave up 1 base and J gave up 7 bases; unmatched junction bases: 17. The CDR3 contains 18 residues. CDR1 and CDR2 from the germline V gene are SGHVS and FNYEAQ. CDR3 in amino acids: CASSLDYREGHDIVTQYF. In nucleotides, the CDR3 is TGTGCCAGCAGCTTAGACTATCGGGAGGGCCATGACATTGTGACCCAGTACTTC.

This clone occurred once. The V gene is TRBV5-4, the J gene TRBJ1-1, with TRBD1 identical over 7 bases. J gave up 1 base and V 5 bases, and 11 bases lay outside the gene matches. Germline CDR1 and CDR2: SGHNT and YYREEE (reference sequence). The CDR3 extends over 16 amino acids. DNA for the CDR3: TGTGCCAGCAGACCCCATACCGGGACAGCGAACACTGAAGCTTTCTTT. It translates to CASRPHTGTANTEAFF.

The rearrangement uses TRBV19 and TRBJ2-1; 15 bases are shared with TRBD2. With V trimmed by 4 bases and J by 15 bases, 7 bases remained unmatched. Per the germline V gene, CDR1 is LNHDA and CDR2 is SQIVND (reference sequence). The CDR3 is 14 residues long. CDR3 in DNA: TGTGCCAGTAGTAGAGGACTAGCGGGAGGGCTGCGGTTCTTC. This gives the protein CASSRGLAGGLRFF.

The CDR3 loop is CAWSGDSVGRNQPQHF. The CDR3 bases are TGTGCCTGGAGTGGAGACAGCGTGGGCCGCAATCAGCCCCAGCATTTT. V and J are TRBV30 and TRBJ1-5; TRBD1 might be the D (5 bases). This CDR3 comprises 16 residues. Deletions cut 1 base from V and 2 bases from J, with 15 bases between. The germline V gene encodes CDR1 GTSNPN and CDR2 SVGIG (reference sequence).

The V gene is TRBV30, the J gene TRBJ1-1; 9 positions match TRBD1. From germline, CDR1 is GTSNPN and CDR2 SVGIG (reference sequence). This CDR3 contains 17 residues. V shed 0 bases, J shed 5 bases, and the junction held 13 bases outside the gene matches. CDR3 nucleotides: TGTGCCTGGAGTGTACTTCCGGGACAGGGTTTTGGAACTGAAGCTTTCTTT. Protein: CAWSVLPGQGFGTEAFF.

The gene calls are TRBV2 and TRBJ2-1, with TRBD2 identical over 9 bases. J was trimmed by 12 bases and V by 7 bases; bases with no gene match: 16. This CDR3 is 15 amino acids long. Germline V CDR1 and CDR2: SNHLY, FYNNEI. CDR3 sequence reads: CASTTTQAPAGGQFF. In DNA form, the CDR3 reads TGTGCCAGCACTACAACCCAGGCACCAGCGGGAGGGCAGTTCTTC.

This clone was counted only a few times. The chain joins TRBV12-3 or TRBV12-4 to TRBJ2-3; D unresolved. The V and J ends lost 2 bases and 1 base respectively, with 4 bases between them. This CDR3 comprises 13 residues. CDR3 sequence reads: CASSLRGTDTQYF. CDR3 coding DNA: TGTGCCAGCAGTTTACGGGGCACAGATACGCAGTATTTT.

CDR3 residues: CASSDETGTSGLELFF. CDR3 DNA sequence: TGTGCCAGCAGTGATGAAACCGGGACTAGCGGGTTGGAGCTGTTTTTT. This chain connects TRBV6-2 or TRBV6-3 to TRBJ2-2; 12 bases align to TRBD2. This CDR3 spans 16 amino acids. Per the germline V gene, CDR1 is MNHEY and CDR2 is SVGEGT. V shed 5 bases and J 10 bases; nucleotides not matched to a gene: 11.

This rearrangement joins TRBV19 to TRBJ2-1; 7 bases agree with TRBD2. Germline V CDR1 and CDR2: LNHDA, SQIVND (reference sequence). V trimming: 3 bases; J trimming: 7 bases; junction bases outside the gene matches: 9. The CDR3 sequence is 15 residues long. The CDR3 nucleotides are TGTGCCAGTAGTATGAGGCGGGAGAGGGAAAATGAGCAGTTCTTC. Translation gives CASSMRRERENEQFF. The full variable domain, its missing parts supplied by reference TRBV19 and TRBJ2-1, is DGGITQSPKYLFRKEGQNVTLSCEQNLNHDAMYWYRQDPGQGLRLIYYSQIVNDFQKGDIAEGYSVSREKKESFPLTVTSAQKNPTAFYLCASSMRRERENEQFFGPGTRLTVL.

The CDR3 nucleotides read TGTGCCAGCAGCGTAATTAGGAACACTGAAGCTTTCTTT. It specifies CASSVIRNTEAFF. This sequence joins TRBV9 and TRBJ1-1; D not resolved. The germline V gene has CDR1 SGDLS and CDR2 YYNGEE. CDR3 length: 13 residues. Trimming pared 1 base from V and 1 base from J, leaving 5 bases between. The entire variable domain, with the rest obtained from reference TRBV9 and TRBJ1-1, is as follows: DSGVTQTPKHLITATGQRVTLRCSPRSGDLSVYWYQQSLDQGLQFLIQYYNGEERAKGNILERFSAQQFPDLHSELNLSSLELGDSALYFCASSVIRNTEAFFGQGTRLTVV.